This entry lists 22 T cell receptor beta chains sequenced from one sample in a study of CD8 T cells in ankylosing spondylitis. Study-wide results and caveats: Apparently characteristic of ankylosing spondylitis blood was a TCR beta motif (fewer than ten highly homologous variants).

TCRdb re-derived calls from the 5' RACE reads in MiXCR, one entry per CDR3 protein. The table records about 220,000 distinct CDR3 sequences, around 7.9% of them present only once. Their recognized antigens are unknown. The sequencing input was blood, either unsorted or a sorted T cell fraction (not recorded which). The receptors stem from a male donor with ankylosing spondylitis.

Many counts were recorded for this clonotype. The CDR3, as DNA: TGCAGTGCCGCCGACAGGGACCTCTACGAGCAGTACTTC. Translation gives CSAADRDLYEQYF. This rearrangement joins TRBV20-1 to TRBJ2-7; 7 bases match TRBD1. The germline gives CDR1 DFQATT, CDR2 SNEGSKA (reference sequence). CDR3 length: 13 residues. V trimming: 6 bases; J trimming: 3 bases; junction bases outside the gene matches: 8.

In its sample, this clonotype was seen many times. The chain combines TRBV20-1 with TRBJ1-2; 7 bases agree with TRBD1. The CDR3 is made up of 11 amino acids. From germline, CDR1 is DFQATT and CDR2 SNEGSKA (reference sequence). V lost 8 bases to trimming and J lost 8 bases; unmatched junction nucleotides: 8. The CDR3 DNA follows: TGCAGTCTAGACAGGGCGGGAGGCTACACCTTC. As protein: CSLDRAGGYTF.

The V call is TRBV4-3, the J call TRBJ2-3; TRBD2 matches 8 bases. The ends lost 1 base at V and 2 bases at J; junction bases unmatched: 17. This CDR3 comprises 20 residues. Germline values: CDR1 LGHNA, CDR2 YSLEER. The CDR3 here is CASSQAPGGDLAVNTDTQYF. The CDR3 region has the DNA TGCGCCAGCAGCCAAGCCCCGGGGGGGGATCTAGCGGTGAACACAGATACGCAGTATTTT.

This clonotype was found many times. The chain is built from TRBV24-1 and TRBJ1-5, with D uncertain. Germline V gene lookup returns CDR1 KGHDR and CDR2 SFDVKD. The CDR3 loop spans 14 amino acids. Trimming left V 0 bases short and J 2 bases short, with 4 bases between. The CDR3: CATSDLWGNQPQHF. As DNA, the CDR3 is TGTGCCACCAGTGATTTGTGGGGCAATCAGCCCCAGCATTTT.

This clonotype was picked up many times. The rearrangement links TRBV7-9 to TRBJ1-5; the D is unclear. The V and J ends lost 1 base and 6 bases respectively, with 7 bases between them. Germline V gene lookup returns CDR1 SEHNR and CDR2 FQNEAQ (reference sequence). This CDR3 region has 13 residues. CDR3 DNA sequence: TGTGCCAGCAGCTTAGAGGGTGTTCAGCCCCAGCATTTT. This gives the protein CASSLEGVQPQHF. Drawing the rest from reference TRBV7-9 and TRBJ1-5, the complete variable domain is DTGVSQNPRHKITKRGQNVTFRCDPISEHNRLYWYRQTLGQGPEFLTYFQNEAQLEKSRLLSDRFSAERPKGSFSTLEIQRTEQGDSAMYLCASSLEGVQPQHFGDGTRLSIL.

At least ten counts were recorded for this clonotype. The J gene is TRBJ1-2, the V gene TRBV27, with 8 bases identical to TRBD1. Germline-derived CDR1 and CDR2 are MNHEY and SMNVEV (reference sequence). The CDR3 consists of 14 residues. The junction had 6 bases not matched to a gene; V was cut back by 2 bases and J by 7 bases. CDR3 amino acids: CASSLLGQDRGYTF. In DNA form, the CDR3 reads TGTGCCAGCAGTTTACTGGGACAGGACCGTGGCTACACCTTC.

The rearrangement uses TRBV19 and TRBJ1-1; D uncertain. The V gene's germline CDR1 is LNHDA and CDR2 SQIVND (reference sequence). The CDR3 loop spans 10 amino acids. V was pared by 8 bases and J by 4 bases, with 5 bases between. The CDR3 nucleotides read TGTGCCAGTCAGGTCACTGAAGCTTTCTTT. Translating gives CASQVTEAFF.

This clonotype was counted between two and nine times. CDR3 sequence: CASSRGPPREQYF. CDR3 in DNA: TGCGCCAGCAGCAGGGGACCACCCCGTGAGCAGTACTTC. This sequence joins TRBV5-1 and TRBJ2-7; D assignment may be TRBD1 or TRBD2 (5 bases each). The V gene's germline CDR1 is SGHRS and CDR2 YFSETQ. This CDR3 region has 13 residues. The V gene lost 4 bases and the J gene lost 7 bases, with 15 bases spanning the gap.

This clonotype was seen many times. The chain combines TRBV7-8 with TRBJ2-1; 16 nucleotides agree with TRBD2. The CDR3 is made up of 18 amino acids. Per the germline V gene, CDR1 is SGHVS and CDR2 is FQNEAQ. With V trimmed by 5 bases and J by 1 base, 5 bases remained unmatched. The CDR3 here is CASSPGLAGGVSYNEQFF. As DNA, the CDR3 is TGTGCCAGCAGCCCGGGACTAGCGGGAGGGGTTTCCTACAATGAGCAGTTCTTC.

This clonotype was observed many times. The V call is TRBV7-6, the J call TRBJ2-2; 8 bases align to TRBD1. Germline V lookup: CDR1 SGHVS, CDR2 FNYEAQ. Trimming cost V 1 base and J 3 bases; bases outside gene matches: 22. This CDR3 comprises 22 residues. The CDR3 is CASSLEIAGGGQVPLDTGELFF. The DNA for the CDR3 is TGTGCCAGCAGCTTAGAAATCGCGGGTGGGGGACAGGTTCCTTTGGACACCGGGGAGCTGTTTTTT. Supplemented by reference TRBV7-6 and TRBJ2-2, the full variable domain reads GAGVSQSPRYKVTKRGQDVALRCDPISGHVSLYWYRQALGQGPEFLTYFNYEAQQDKSGLPNDRFSAERPEGSISTLTIQRTEQRDSAMYRCASSLEIAGGGQVPLDTGELFFGEGSRLTVL.

This clonotype was counted a few times. The chain links TRBV7-9 to TRBJ2-5; the match to TRBD2 covers 7 bases. The junction had 9 bases not matched to a gene; V was cut back by 4 bases and J by 4 bases. The CDR3 length is 15 residues. The germline V gene has CDR1 SEHNR and CDR2 FQNEAQ (reference sequence). Here the CDR3 reads CASSSITSVRETQYF. CDR3 sequence (DNA): TGTGCCAGCAGCTCCATAACTAGCGTCAGAGAGACCCAGTACTTC.

This clonotype was observed at least ten times. This sequence joins TRBV29-1 and TRBJ2-7; perhaps TRBD1 as D (5 bases). V was shortened by 5 bases and J by 4 bases, with 12 bases between the two germline ends. CDR1 is SQVTM, CDR2 ANQGSEA, per germline. The CDR3 has 12 amino acids. CDR3 DNA: TGCAGCGTTTCAATCGCAGGGTACGAGCAGTACTTC. It codes for CSVSIAGYEQYF.

The J gene is TRBJ2-5, the V gene TRBV6-5; 9 bases agree with TRBD2. V lost 4 bases to trimming and J lost 5 bases; unmatched junction nucleotides: 17. The CDR3 loop spans 18 amino acids. Germline V gene sequence: CDR1 MNHEY, CDR2 SVGAGI. The CDR3 loop is CASSLLDLRREGPETQYF. The CDR3 DNA sequence: TGTGCCAGCAGTTTACTTGATTTGCGGCGGGAGGGCCCCGAGACCCAGTACTTC.

This clonotype was observed many times. The chain joins TRBV27 to TRBJ2-7; D may match TRBD1 or TRBD2 (5 bases each). Germline CDR1 is MNHEY and CDR2 is SMNVEV (reference sequence). Trimming removed 6 bases at V and 9 bases at J, with 18 bases between. The CDR3 totals 13 residues. This chain's CDR3 is CASSSGGGVRQYF. In DNA form, the CDR3 reads TGTGCCAGCAGCAGTGGGGGTGGGGTCCGGCAGTACTTC.

This clonotype was picked up many times. The chain joins TRBV27 to TRBJ2-3, with D possibly TRBD2 on 6 matching bases. The germline V gene has CDR1 MNHEY and CDR2 SMNVEV (reference sequence). The CDR3 contains 15 residues. The V end lost 3 bases, the J end lost 0 bases, and 10 bases lay between the germline ends. The CDR3 loop reads CASSFGGASTDTQYF. The CDR3 DNA reads as TGTGCCAGCAGTTTCGGCGGGGCGAGCACAGATACGCAGTATTTT.

The chain combines TRBV9 with TRBJ2-1; possible D gene TRBD2, 5 bases. Germline V gene lookup returns CDR1 SGDLS and CDR2 YYNGEE. Deletions cut 3 bases from V and 3 bases from J, with 19 bases between. There are 17 residues in the CDR3. The CDR3 sequence is CASSAPSRSLDYNEQFF. The CDR3 DNA is TGTGCCAGCAGCGCCCCTAGCAGAAGCCTTGACTACAATGAGCAGTTCTTC.

V and J are TRBV7-6 and TRBJ1-1; the D is unclear. Germline values: CDR1 SGHVS, CDR2 FNYEAQ. The V and J ends lost 5 bases and 3 bases respectively, with 10 bases between them. The CDR3 totals 13 residues. In DNA, the CDR3 is TGTGCCAGCAGCCCTAGAAGGGACACTGAAGCTTTCTTT. It encodes CASSPRRDTEAFF.

Turning to this clonotype: A much larger clone sits a single nucleotide away, making a read error possible. V gene TRBV11-2 combines with J gene TRBJ2-5; tentatively, D is TRBD2 (5 bases). CDR1 is SGHAT, CDR2 FQNNGV, per germline. This CDR3 has 15 residues. V was clipped by 4 bases and J by 5 bases, with 17 bases between them. The CDR3 DNA sequence: TGTGCCAGCAGCTACACCAAAACTAGGAGGGAGACCCAGTACTTC. Its translation is CASSYTKTRRETQYF.

In regard to this clonotype: This could be a read error, since a much larger clone is one nucleotide away. V is TRBV5-1 and J is TRBJ2-3, with 9 bases lining up with TRBD2. The junction had 7 bases not matched to a gene; V was cut back by 3 bases and J by 2 bases. The germline V gene encodes CDR1 SGHRS and CDR2 YFSETQ. The CDR3 is made up of 16 amino acids. CDR3 protein: CASSSGTSRITDTQYF. CDR3 nucleotide sequence: TGCGCCAGCAGCTCGGGGACTAGCAGAATCACAGATACGCAGTATTTT.

This clonotype was counted a few times. J is TRBJ1-1 and V is TRBV20-1; D is possibly TRBD1 (6 bases). This CDR3 contains 13 residues. Looked up from germline, CDR1 is DFQATT and CDR2 is SNEGSKA (reference sequence). DNA for the CDR3: TGCAGAGTCAGGGGCAGAGGGAACACTGAAGCTTTCTTT. This translates into CRVRGRGNTEAFF.

This clonotype was found a few times. The chain combines TRBV18 with TRBJ2-3; D uncertain. The CDR3 runs to 12 residues. CDR1 and CDR2 (germline): KGHSH, LQKENI. The V gene lost 4 bases and the J gene lost 3 bases, with 5 bases spanning the gap. This CDR3 reads CASSHRTDTQYF. The DNA of the CDR3 is TGTGCCAGCTCACATCGGACAGATACGCAGTATTTT. The full variable domain, in which reference TRBV18 and TRBJ2-3 provide the parts outside the CDR3, is NAGVMQNPRHLVRRRGQEARLRCSPMKGHSHVYWYRQLPEEGLKFMVYLQKENIIDESGMPKERFSAEFPKEGPSILRIQQVVRGDSAAYFCASSHRTDTQYFGPGTRLTVL.

This clonotype was seen at least ten times. The V call is TRBV9, the J call TRBJ2-5, with 8 bases that match TRBD1. CDR3 length: 14 amino acids. Germline V gene sequence: CDR1 SGDLS, CDR2 YYNGEE. The V gene end was trimmed by 2 bases and the J gene end by 4 bases; junction bases not matched to a gene: 4. The CDR3 sequence: CASSVTGGIETQYF. The CDR3 bases are TGTGCCAGCAGCGTTACAGGGGGGATAGAGACCCAGTACTTC.